These 13 T cell receptor beta chains came from one sample sequenced in a study of blood T cell repertoires in COVID-19. The data were produced by immunoSEQ multiplex PCR, yet TCRdb's version contains in-frame clones alone and is incomplete. The sample yields some 230,000 clones, approximately 92% seen once. The specimen sequenced was PBMCs or T cells enriched from blood (not recorded which). Receptors originate from a woman in her late teens or twenties in a cohort exposed to, infected with or recovered from COVID-19 (not recorded which).

This clone was recorded a few times. The gene calls are TRBV11-3 and TRBJ1-1, with a weak D call TRBD1 (5 bases). V lost 2 bases and J 2 bases, leaving 6 bases between the germline ends. CDR1 and CDR2 (germline): SGHNT, YENEEA. This CDR3 has 13 residues. The CDR3: CASSLQGNTEAFF. For the CDR3, the DNA is TGTGCCAGCAGCTTACAGGGTAACACTGAAGCTTTCTTT.

The V and J genes are TRBV19 and TRBJ2-1; 10 nucleotides line up with TRBD2. Unmatched junction bases numbered 3, after V lost 4 bases and J lost 0 bases. The germline gives CDR1 LNHDA, CDR2 SQIVND (reference sequence). There are 16 residues in the CDR3. The CDR3 DNA follows: TGTGCCAGTAGTAGAGGGACTAGCGCCTCCTACAATGAGCAGTTCTTC. Amino acid sequence: CASSRGTSASYNEQFF.

This chain joins TRBV28 and TRBJ2-7; 10 bases match TRBD1. Germline assignment: CDR1 MDHEN and CDR2 SYDVKM. This CDR3 region has 14 residues. V shed 8 bases, J shed 0 bases, and the junction held 4 bases outside the gene matches. The CDR3 spells CASQTGGISYEQYF. The DNA for the CDR3 is TGTGCCAGCCAGACAGGGGGCATCTCCTACGAGCAGTACTTC.

CDR3 bases: TGTGCCAGCAGAAATCAACAGGGGGCAGGTACTGAAGCTTTCTTT. Translation gives CASRNQQGAGTEAFF. V is TRBV6-5 and J is TRBJ1-1, with TRBD1 identical over 9 bases. The CDR3 loop spans 15 amino acids. The J segment lost 5 bases and the V segment lost 6 bases, leaving 10 bases of the junction unmatched. Per the germline V gene, CDR1 is MNHEY and CDR2 is SVGAGI.

This chain links TRBV28 with TRBJ1-1, with D possibly being TRBD1 (5 bases). The V end was cut by 3 bases, the J end by 2 bases, with 16 bases between. Germline V gene lookup returns CDR1 MDHEN and CDR2 SYDVKM. The CDR3 has 16 amino acids. As DNA, the CDR3 is TGTGCCAGCAGTTTTCCCCCCGGAACAGGTAACACTGAAGCTTTCTTT. It encodes CASSFPPGTGNTEAFF. The variable domain in full, completed from reference TRBV28 and TRBJ1-1, reads DVKVTQSSRYLVKRTGEKVFLECVQDMDHENMFWYRQDPGLGLRLIYFSYDVKMKEKGDIPEGYSVSREKKERFSLILESASTNQTSMYLCASSFPPGTGNTEAFFGQGTRLTVV.

The genes are TRBV5-6 and TRBJ1-1, with TRBD1 matching 8 bases. Germline V gives CDR1 SGHDT, CDR2 YYEEEE. The CDR3 covers 15 residues. The junction had 5 bases not matched to a gene; V was cut back by 4 bases and J by 0 bases. CDR3 DNA sequence: TGTGCCAGCAGCCTGACAGGGGTGATGAACACTGAAGCTTTCTTT. Amino acid sequence: CASSLTGVMNTEAFF.

This clone was recorded once. The chain recombines TRBV7-3 with TRBJ2-1, with 14 bases lining up with TRBD2. Unmatched junction bases numbered 11, after V lost 5 bases and J lost 8 bases. The CDR3 is 17 amino acids. The germline V gene encodes CDR1 SGHTA and CDR2 FQGTGA. This CDR3 reads CASSPGTSGSKEDEQFF. CDR3 in DNA: TGTGCCAGCAGCCCAGGGACTAGCGGGAGCAAGGAGGATGAGCAGTTCTTC.

This chain connects TRBV5-1 to TRBJ1-2, with D perhaps TRBD1 (6 bases). Trimming cost V 1 base and J 7 bases, with 11 bases left between them. CDR1 is SGHRS, CDR2 YFSETQ, per germline. This CDR3 has 13 amino acids. CDR3 bases: TGCGCCAGCAGCTTGCAGGGGAGTGCTGGCTACACCTTC. This translates into CASSLQGSAGYTF.

The chain joins TRBV7-9 to TRBJ1-2, with D maybe TRBD1 (5 bases). Germline loops: CDR1 SEHNR, CDR2 FQNEAQ (reference sequence). CDR3 size: 13 residues. The V end lost 1 base, the J end lost 7 bases, and 10 bases lay between the germline ends. The CDR3 DNA follows: TGTGCCAGCAGCTTAGAACAGGCAACTGGCTACACCTTC. It is translated as CASSLEQATGYTF.

The chain carries TRBV14 and TRBJ1-2; D may be TRBD1 (6 bases). Per germline, CDR1 SGHDN and CDR2 FVKESK. V was trimmed by 0 bases and J by 5 bases, leaving 7 bases between them. This CDR3 spans 13 amino acids. The CDR3 DNA follows: TGTGCCAGCAGCCAAGACAGGGGATATGGCTACACCTTC. This codes for CASSQDRGYGYTF. Based on the CDR3 plus reference TRBV14 and TRBJ1-2, the full variable domain is EAGVTQFPSHSVIEKGQTVTLRCDPISGHDNLYWYRRVMGKEIKFLLHFVKESKQDESGMPNNRFLAERTGGTYSTLKVQPAELEDSGVYFCASSQDRGYGYTFGSGTRLTVV.

This clone has a handful of counts. The chain links TRBV6-4 to TRBJ2-1; TRBD2 agrees at 11 bases. Germline V lookup: CDR1 MRHNA, CDR2 SNTAGT. This CDR3 is built from 16 residues. V shed 6 bases and J 3 bases; nucleotides not matched to a gene: 7. The CDR3 loop reads CASRGLAVEFYNEQFF. The CDR3 DNA reads as TGTGCCAGCAGGGGACTAGCGGTGGAGTTCTACAATGAGCAGTTCTTC.

The rearrangement links TRBV5-1 to TRBJ2-5; tentatively, D is TRBD1 (6 bases). The CDR3 is made up of 15 amino acids. V lost 4 bases, J lost 5 bases, and 18 bases lay in between. CDR1 and CDR2 (germline): SGHRS, YFSETQ. The CDR3 sequence is CASSLWGQGRETQYF. CDR3 coding DNA: TGCGCCAGCAGCCTCTGGGGGCAGGGAAGGGAGACCCAGTACTTC.

The chain combines TRBV15 with TRBJ1-3; no clear D gene. Germline V lookup: CDR1 LNHNV, CDR2 YYDKDF (reference sequence). CDR3 length equals 12 residues. Trimming pared 0 bases from V and 8 bases from J, leaving 5 bases between. The CDR3 loop is CATSRDLDTIYF. CDR3 DNA: TGTGCCACCAGCAGAGATCTTGACACCATATATTTT.